These 19 T cell receptor beta chains share one sample of origin, sequenced in a study of shared clonotypes between healthy human individuals. Assay: immunoSEQ multiplex PCR; the TCRdb copy retains only in-frame clones and omits some. The sample holds 2 million to 2.5 million clones, approximately 94% seen once. Sequenced material: naive CD4+ T cells from PBMCs. Subset denoted: CD45RA+ positively selected. The receptor source for this set is a man aged 18 to 29 in good health. Some clones in this sample may be carry-over from other donors' samples.

V and J are TRBV11-2 and TRBJ2-3, with unresolved D. Between the trimmed V and J ends, which lost 2 bases and 1 base, there was a span of 7 bases. This CDR3 comprises 14 residues. Germline assignment: CDR1 SGHAT and CDR2 FQNNGV. CDR3 in amino acids: CASSLTAGTDTQYF. The CDR3 DNA sequence: TGTGCCAGCAGCTTAACGGCAGGCACAGATACGCAGTATTTT.

The chain recombines TRBV7-2 with TRBJ1-1; no definite D call. This CDR3 is 13 amino acids long. The V gene lost 2 bases and the J gene lost 10 bases, with 14 bases spanning the gap. Germline-derived CDR1 and CDR2 are SGHTA and FQGNSA. CDR3 in DNA: TGTGCCAGCAGCTTACGGCAGGCGAGTGGAGCTTTCTTT. Its translation is CASSLRQASGAFF.

The chain links TRBV27 to TRBJ2-7; D uncertain. Germline V CDR1 and CDR2: MNHEY, SMNVEV (reference sequence). The CDR3 is 14 amino acids. V lost 1 base to trimming and J lost 0 bases, with 7 bases between them. CDR3 protein: CASSLYLNSYEQYF. CDR3 nucleotides: TGTGCCAGCAGTTTATACCTGAACTCCTACGAGCAGTACTTC.

The rearrangement joins TRBV13 to TRBJ1-2, with 8 positions matching TRBD1. Trimming took 5 bases from V and 4 from J; bases not matched to a gene: 9. The CDR3 consists of 15 residues. Germline-derived CDR1 and CDR2 are PRHDT and FYEKMQ (reference sequence). CDR3 sequence: CASSGTDRAIYGYTF. CDR3 nucleotide sequence: TGTGCCAGCAGCGGCACGGACAGGGCAATCTATGGCTACACCTTC.

This chain connects TRBV18 to TRBJ2-7; possibly TRBD2 for D (6 bases). Trimming took off 1 base at V and 7 bases at J, with 14 bases between the two ends. The CDR3 sequence is 14 residues long. In germline, CDR1 is KGHSH, CDR2 LQKENI. The CDR3 loop is CASSPRQGLREQYF. CDR3 DNA: TGTGCCAGCTCACCACGTCAGGGACTTAGGGAGCAGTACTTC. Full variable domain (remainder filled in from reference TRBV18 and TRBJ2-7): NAGVMQNPRHLVRRRGQEARLRCSPMKGHSHVYWYRQLPEEGLKFMVYLQKENIIDESGMPKERFSAEFPKEGPSILRIQQVVRGDSAAYFCASSPRQGLREQYFGPGTRLTVT.

This chain connects TRBV19 to TRBJ2-5; D might be TRBD1 or TRBD2, each matching 6 bases. Deletions cut 2 bases from V and 5 bases from J, with 15 bases between. This CDR3 is 15 amino acids long. Germline V gives CDR1 LNHDA, CDR2 SQIVND (reference sequence). This chain's CDR3 is CASSIYEGGQETQYF. The CDR3 region has the DNA TGTGCCAGTAGTATATATGAAGGGGGGCAGGAGACCCAGTACTTC.

The rearrangement links TRBV28 to TRBJ2-7; possible D gene TRBD1, 6 bases. There are 15 residues in the CDR3. Germline V gene lookup returns CDR1 MDHEN and CDR2 SYDVKM. V lost 6 bases, J lost 2 bases, and 17 bases lay in between. The CDR3 DNA is TGTGCCAGCAGCCCTGAACTCGGACAGACCTACGAGCAGTACTTC. Its translation: CASSPELGQTYEQYF.

V usage is TRBV5-5 and J usage is TRBJ1-4; 8 bases are shared with TRBD1. The germline V gene encodes CDR1 SGHKS and CDR2 YYEKEE (reference sequence). With V trimmed by 4 bases and J by 8 bases, 13 bases remained unmatched. The CDR3 totals 16 residues. The CDR3 region is CASSPPPGQASEKLFF. The CDR3 DNA reads as TGTGCCAGCAGCCCGCCTCCGGGACAGGCGTCCGAAAAACTGTTTTTT.

The CDR3 spells CASSRQGAFEKLFF. The CDR3 DNA reads TGTGCCAGCAGTCGACAGGGGGCTTTTGAAAAACTGTTTTTT. The chain recombines TRBV6-6 with TRBJ1-4; the match to TRBD1 covers 10 bases. The junction had 4 bases not matched to a gene; V was cut back by 5 bases and J by 7 bases. The CDR3 is made up of 14 amino acids. In germline, CDR1 is MNHNY, CDR2 SVGAGI (reference sequence).

The chain is built from TRBV4-1 and TRBJ1-4; D is ambiguous. Trimming pared 6 bases from V and 7 bases from J, leaving 12 bases between. CDR3 length: 13 amino acids. Germline loops: CDR1 MGHRA, CDR2 YSYEKL. CDR3 loop: CASRRAWSEKLFF. For the CDR3, the DNA is TGCGCCAGCAGGCGGGCGTGGAGTGAAAAACTGTTTTTT.

The J gene is TRBJ2-1, the V gene TRBV5-1; 16 bases align to TRBD2. V dropped 0 bases and J dropped 6; count of bases not matched to a gene: 9. Germline V gives CDR1 SGHRS, CDR2 YFSETQ. The CDR3 contains 19 residues. The CDR3: CASSLEGLAGGILANEQFF. CDR3 DNA: TGCGCCAGCAGCTTGGAGGGACTAGCGGGAGGGATCCTCGCCAATGAGCAGTTCTTC.

This sequence joins TRBV7-9 and TRBJ2-1; TRBD1 agrees at 7 bases. The V gene's germline CDR1 is SEHNR and CDR2 FQNEAQ (reference sequence). V lost 5 bases and J lost 1; bases outside the gene matches: 5. The CDR3 consists of 15 residues. CDR3 in amino acids: CASSTPGQSYNEQFF. DNA of the CDR3: TGTGCCAGCAGCACACCGGGACAGTCCTACAATGAGCAGTTCTTC.

This chain uses TRBV5-4 with TRBJ2-7; D is undetermined. Trimming cost V 0 bases and J 0 bases, with 10 bases left between them. The CDR3 is 15 amino acids. The germline V gene has CDR1 SGHNT and CDR2 YYREEE (reference sequence). The CDR3, as DNA: TGTGCCAGCAGCTTGGATTCTCCTAGCTCCTACGAGCAGTACTTC. It encodes CASSLDSPSSYEQYF.

This rearrangement joins TRBV7-2 to TRBJ2-7, with D uncertain. The CDR3 contains 15 residues. Trimming left V 5 bases short and J 3 bases short, with 17 bases between. Germline V lookup: CDR1 SGHTA, CDR2 FQGNSA. The CDR3 region is CASSPVVGEGYEQYF. The CDR3 nucleotides are TGTGCCAGCAGCCCAGTTGTAGGCGAAGGCTACGAGCAGTACTTC.

This rearrangement joins TRBV5-5 to TRBJ1-1; D gene unclear. The CDR3 length is 14 residues. Between the trimmed V and J ends, which lost 4 bases and 1 base, there was a span of 11 bases. Germline CDR1 SGHKS, CDR2 YYEKEE (reference sequence). DNA for the CDR3: TGTGCCAGCAGCCCGGTGGGTGGGAACACTGAAGCTTTCTTT. It translates to CASSPVGGNTEAFF.

The chain uses TRBV4-1 and TRBJ2-5; 7 bases match TRBD1. Germline values: CDR1 MGHRA, CDR2 YSYEKL. The CDR3 is made up of 15 amino acids. Losses at the gene ends were 4 bases for V and 1 base for J; bases not matched to a gene: 6. The CDR3 sequence: CASSPKQGPQETQYF. The CDR3 nucleotides read TGCGCCAGCAGCCCAAAACAGGGGCCCCAAGAGACCCAGTACTTC.

The chain is built from TRBV7-2 and TRBJ2-3; TRBD1 might be the D (6 bases). The CDR3 covers 18 residues. Trimming removed 2 bases at V and 1 base at J, with 19 bases between. Per germline, CDR1 SGHTA and CDR2 FQGNSA. CDR3 in amino acids: CASSLWGFGGFGTDTQYF. For the CDR3, the DNA is TGTGCCAGCAGCTTATGGGGGTTTGGGGGCTTCGGCACAGATACGCAGTATTTT.

This clone has a single count. The CDR3 region is CSVPTWTGIATQYF. As DNA, the CDR3 is TGCAGCGTTCCCACGTGGACAGGTATAGCTACGCAGTATTTT. The chain employs TRBV29-1 and TRBJ2-3, with 7 positions matching TRBD1. V shed 5 bases and J 8 bases; nucleotides not matched to a gene: 13. Germline V gene lookup returns CDR1 SQVTM and CDR2 ANQGSEA. The CDR3 is 14 amino acids.

V usage is TRBV10-1 and J usage is TRBJ2-5; 11 bases line up with TRBD1. Trimming at V came to 0 bases and at J to 4 bases, leaving 4 bases not matched to a gene. The CDR3 has 16 residues. Per germline, CDR1 WNHNN and CDR2 SYGVQD (reference sequence). In nucleotides, the CDR3 is TGCGCCAGCAGTGAGTCGGGACAGGGGGTCCGAGAGACCCAGTACTTC. Encoded protein: CASSESGQGVRETQYF.